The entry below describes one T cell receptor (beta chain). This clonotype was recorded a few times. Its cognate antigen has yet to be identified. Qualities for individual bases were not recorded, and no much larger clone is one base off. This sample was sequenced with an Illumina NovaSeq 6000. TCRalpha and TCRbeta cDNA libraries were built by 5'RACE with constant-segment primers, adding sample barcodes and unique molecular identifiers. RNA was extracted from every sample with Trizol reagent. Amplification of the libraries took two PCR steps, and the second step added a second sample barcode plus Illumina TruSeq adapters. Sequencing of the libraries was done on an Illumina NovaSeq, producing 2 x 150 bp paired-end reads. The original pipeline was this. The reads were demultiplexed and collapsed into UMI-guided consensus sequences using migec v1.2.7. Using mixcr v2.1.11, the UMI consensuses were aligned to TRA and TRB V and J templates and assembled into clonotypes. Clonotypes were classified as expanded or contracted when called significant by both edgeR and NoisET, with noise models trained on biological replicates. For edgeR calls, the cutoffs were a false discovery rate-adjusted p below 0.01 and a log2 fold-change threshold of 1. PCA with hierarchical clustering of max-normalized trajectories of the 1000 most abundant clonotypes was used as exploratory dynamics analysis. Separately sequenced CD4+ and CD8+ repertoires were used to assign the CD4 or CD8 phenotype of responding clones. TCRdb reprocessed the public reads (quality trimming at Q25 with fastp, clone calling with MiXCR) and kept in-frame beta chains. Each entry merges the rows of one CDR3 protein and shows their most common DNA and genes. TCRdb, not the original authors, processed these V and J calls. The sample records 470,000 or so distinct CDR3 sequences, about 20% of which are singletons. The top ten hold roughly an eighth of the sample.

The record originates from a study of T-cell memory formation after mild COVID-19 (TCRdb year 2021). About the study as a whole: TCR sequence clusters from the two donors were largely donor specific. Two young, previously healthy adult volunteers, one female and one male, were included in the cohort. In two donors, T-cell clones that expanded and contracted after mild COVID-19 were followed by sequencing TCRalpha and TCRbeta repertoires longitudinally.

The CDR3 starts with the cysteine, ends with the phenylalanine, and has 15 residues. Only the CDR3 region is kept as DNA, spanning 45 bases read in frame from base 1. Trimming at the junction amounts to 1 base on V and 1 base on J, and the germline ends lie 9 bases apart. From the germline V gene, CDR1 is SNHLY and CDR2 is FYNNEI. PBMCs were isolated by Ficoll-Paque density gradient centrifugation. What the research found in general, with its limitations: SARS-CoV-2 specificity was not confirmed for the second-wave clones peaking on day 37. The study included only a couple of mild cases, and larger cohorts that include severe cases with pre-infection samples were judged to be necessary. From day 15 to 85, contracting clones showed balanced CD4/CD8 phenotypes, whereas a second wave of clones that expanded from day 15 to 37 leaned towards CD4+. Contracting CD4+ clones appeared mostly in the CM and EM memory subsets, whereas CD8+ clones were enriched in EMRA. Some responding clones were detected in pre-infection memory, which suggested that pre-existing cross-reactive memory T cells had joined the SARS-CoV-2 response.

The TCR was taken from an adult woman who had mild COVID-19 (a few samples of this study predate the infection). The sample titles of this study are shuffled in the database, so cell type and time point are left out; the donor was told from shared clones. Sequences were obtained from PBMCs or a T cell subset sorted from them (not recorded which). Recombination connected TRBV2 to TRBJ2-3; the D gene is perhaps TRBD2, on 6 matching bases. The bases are TGTGCCAGCAGTGAAGGGGCGGGACGCACAGATACGCAGTATTTT. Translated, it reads CASSEGAGRTDTQYF.